Listed below are T cell receptor beta chains from one sample, sequenced in a study of blood T cell repertoires in COVID-19. TCRdb's copy holds only in-frame clones and misses some; the assay was immunoSEQ multiplex PCR. The sample lists roughly 100,000 clones, over 75% occurring once. The sequenced sample was peripheral blood. These TCRs come from a human donor in a cohort sampled during active COVID-19. Both conserved end residues are part of each CDR3. Each record gives: V gene, CDR3 protein.

>TRBV19
CASSPSRQGNYGYTF
>TRBV7-2
CASSLAVPEQFF
>TRBV6-2/TRBV6-3
CASSREGLAGASSYNEQFF
>TRBV5-1
CASSLGTGDTGELFF
>TRBV3-1/TRBV3-2
CASSRGTQNSYEQYF
>TRBV9
CASSPYISGGGELFF
>TRBV24-1
CATSEGRVGHYSNQPQHF
>TRBV24-1
CATSGVGGEQYF
>TRBV11-2
CASSWTRGRGNEQFF
>TRBV11-2
CASSENVDILREQYF
>TRBV9
CASSVGGDPYGYTF
>TRBV9
CASSVGQLNTEAFF
>TRBV6-5
CASSYRTSAYNEQFF
>TRBV11-2
CASSFSNTGELFF
>TRBV10-3
CAINAGQGGADTQYF
>TRBV18
CASSGTVNTEAFF
>TRBV18
CASLLGGGSYEQYF
>TRBV29-1
CSVASGTSGRAVNEQFF
>TRBV19
CASSISAHTDTQYF
>TRBV9
CASSPGGIPGNTIYF
>TRBV19
CASSILAGGENIQYF
>TRBV19
CASSTSPGTEAFF
>TRBV5-4
CASSLRGPSEKLFF
>TRBV11-2
CASRFPGGELFF
>TRBV28
CASSVFNPGVMNTEAFF
>TRBV28
CASSPDGTGNIQYF
>TRBV19
CASSKGQGARGNTIYF
>TRBV30
CAWSVPGTGLNQPQHF
>TRBV4-2
CASSQDSIGRGNYGYTF
>TRBV28
CASSLSTGGFYNEQFF
>TRBV30
CAWSRGLAKNIQYF
>TRBV4-1
CASSQVPRDFLINEQFF
>TRBV7-9
CASTTGFTNYGYTF
>TRBV27
CASSLFPGTGYEQYF
>TRBV7-8
CASSLVREGEQFF
>TRBV3-1/TRBV3-2
CASSSPTPGANVLTF
>TRBV5-5
CASSLLPDYGYTF
>TRBV24-1
CASSRGLNEQFF
>TRBV7-8
CASSLFGTESYEQYF
>TRBV19
CATRGGQGIYEQYF
>TRBV28
CASSLLRQGVREQYF
>TRBV9
CASSVVSGGELFF
>TRBV15
CATSSPDSSSGANVLTF
>TRBV27
CASSLRGGEQYF
>TRBV7-9
CASSLSGPGSNQPQHF
>TRBV4-1
CASSPGGSNQPQHF
>TRBV28
CASSSPTGSHNEQFF
>TRBV5-1
CASSFQWPSTDTQYF
>TRBV28
CASRPTKERGRPNQPQHF
>TRBV25-1
CASSEYPTDTQYF
>TRBV6-2/TRBV6-3
CASSLQAGKTQYF
>TRBV18
CASSTTGGQETQYF
>TRBV7-2
CASSPGQQVRRGVGYTF